Below are 24 T cell receptor beta chains sequenced from a single sample in a study of shared clonotypes between healthy human individuals (dated by TCRdb to the early 2020s). The method was the immunoSEQ multiplex PCR assay. Not all clones reach the TCRdb copy of this immuneACCESS table, which keeps in-frame sequences only. Checked studies attribute under half of the gap to unresolved V genes and leave the rest unexplained. The sample table contains fewer than 2.5 million clones; only one count was recorded for approximately 94% of them. About 0.38% of the sample comes from the top ten. The specimen sequenced was naive CD4+ T cells from PBMCs. Sample cell subset or site, as interpreted from the label and publication: CD45RA+ positively selected. The receptors come from a man younger than 35 in good health. Some clones in this sample may be carry-over from other donors' samples.

The chain carries TRBV7-8 and TRBJ1-1; D uncertain. V was shortened by 7 bases and J by 1 base, with 10 bases between the two germline ends. CDR1 and CDR2 from the germline V gene are SGHVS and FQNEAQ. This CDR3 comprises 13 residues. The CDR3 region is CASTLRANTEAFF. CDR3 nucleotides: TGTGCCAGCACCCTGCGGGCGAACACTGAAGCTTTCTTT. The variable domain in full, with the rest retrieved from reference TRBV7-8 and TRBJ1-1, is GAGVSQSPRYKVAKRGQDVALRCDPISGHVSLFWYQQALGQGPEFLTYFQNEAQLDKSGLPSDRFFAERPEGSVSTLKIQRTQQEDSAVYLCASTLRANTEAFFGQGTRLTVV.

This chain uses TRBV6-6 with TRBJ2-5; TRBD1 agrees at 7 bases. The CDR3 spans 13 residues. Germline CDR1 MNHNY, CDR2 SVGAGI (reference sequence). The J segment lost 1 base and the V segment lost 7 bases, leaving 3 bases of the junction unmatched. For the CDR3, the DNA is TGTGCCAGCAACGACAGGGTCCAAGAGACCCAGTACTTC. Its protein product is CASNDRVQETQYF.

This chain connects TRBV11-2 to TRBJ2-5, with 14 bases fitting TRBD2. The J call is in doubt because the DNA end fits TRBJ2-7 better. CDR1 is SGHAT and CDR2 is FQNNGV in the germline V gene. CDR3 length: 16 amino acids. As DNA, the CDR3 is TGTGCCAGCAGCCGACCGGGACTAGCGGGAGTCTACGAGCAGTACTTC. It translates to CASSRPGLAGVYEQYF.

This clone has only one observation. This sequence joins TRBV10-3 and TRBJ2-7; no clear D gene. Trimming left V 4 bases short and J 4 bases short, with 14 bases between. CDR1 is ENHRY and CDR2 is SYGVKD in the germline V gene. The CDR3 totals 14 residues. As DNA, the CDR3 is TGTGCCATCAGTGGTACAGATACTGGGTACGAGCAGTACTTC. Amino acid sequence: CAISGTDTGYEQYF.

This clone was counted once. The chain couples TRBV5-6 to TRBJ2-2; D gene uncertain. V shed 4 bases and J shed 1 base, with 11 bases lying between them. The CDR3 runs to 15 residues. Germline V gene data show CDR1 as SGHDT and CDR2 as YYEEEE. The CDR3 spells CASSPFRGNTGELFF. As DNA, the CDR3 is TGTGCCAGCAGCCCCTTTCGTGGGAACACCGGGGAGCTGTTTTTT.

This chain links TRBV28 with TRBJ2-7, with D perhaps TRBD2 (5 bases). V was cut by 7 bases and J by 0 bases, with 16 bases left in between. Germline-derived CDR1 and CDR2 are MDHEN and SYDVKM. The CDR3 extends over 15 amino acids. Here the CDR3 reads CASNVRGRPSYEQYF. CDR3 coding DNA: TGTGCCAGCAACGTCAGAGGGCGACCCTCCTACGAGCAGTACTTC.

This chain joins TRBV4-2 and TRBJ2-7, with D perhaps matching TRBD1 (6 bases). The CDR3 is made up of 16 amino acids. With 2 bases removed from V and 6 bases from J, the gap between germline ends came to 20 bases. In germline, CDR1 is LGHNA, CDR2 YNFKEQ. The CDR3 reads CASSQRDGTIAPEQYF. The CDR3 nucleotides read TGTGCCAGCAGCCAAAGAGACGGGACAATCGCTCCCGAGCAGTACTTC.

The chain carries TRBV7-2 and TRBJ2-3, with D perhaps TRBD2 (5 bases). With 6 bases removed from V and 6 bases from J, the gap between germline ends came to 16 bases. The CDR3 is made up of 14 amino acids. Germline-derived CDR1 and CDR2 are SGHTA and FQGNSA. CDR3 bases: TGTGCCAGCAGATCCAGTCGACGCGGGGATACGCAGTATTTT. This encodes CASRSSRRGDTQYF.

This chain joins TRBV2 and TRBJ1-2, with D possibly TRBD1 on 5 matching bases. The CDR3 totals 14 residues. The V end was cut by 4 bases, the J end by 8 bases, with 17 bases between. CDR1 and CDR2 from the germline V gene are SNHLY and FYNNEI. For the CDR3, the DNA is TGTGCCAGCAGTGCACTCCAGGGAATTGACGGCTACACCTTC. Translating it yields CASSALQGIDGYTF.

The V gene is TRBV6-5, the J gene TRBJ1-3, with a weak D call TRBD1 (6 bases). The CDR3 covers 14 residues. Germline V gives CDR1 MNHEY, CDR2 SVGAGI. Trimming took off 6 bases at V and 3 bases at J, with 12 bases between the two ends. The CDR3 loop is CASSSRGGGNTIYF. The DNA for the CDR3 is TGTGCCAGCAGCAGTAGGGGGGGTGGAAACACCATATATTTT.

This chain uses TRBV5-8 with TRBJ2-4, with D uncertain. The CDR3 runs to 14 residues. Germline V gives CDR1 SGHTS, CDR2 YDEGEE. V lost 0 bases, J lost 9 bases, and 13 bases lay in between. DNA of the CDR3: TGTGCCAGCAGCTTGGTAGTCAGGTCAGGCATTCAGTACTTC. Translating it yields CASSLVVRSGIQYF.

This clone showed up just a few times. The chain recombines TRBV27 with TRBJ2-7, with TRBD2 as a possible D gene (5 bases). The V gene's germline CDR1 is MNHEY and CDR2 SMNVEV (reference sequence). V lost 6 bases to trimming and J lost 2 bases, with 17 bases between them. The CDR3 runs 15 residues. The CDR3 loop is CASSPYLALAYEQYF. The DNA for the CDR3 is TGTGCCAGCAGCCCCTACCTAGCTTTGGCCTACGAGCAGTACTTC.

The chain is built from TRBV6-1 and TRBJ1-2; 7 bases line up with TRBD1. The V and J ends lost 6 bases and 4 bases, in that order; junction bases with no gene match: 5. This CDR3 is 13 amino acids long. The germline gives CDR1 MNHNS, CDR2 SASEGT. This CDR3 reads CASRETGIYGYTF. CDR3 DNA: TGTGCCAGCAGGGAGACAGGGATCTATGGCTACACCTTC.

Regarding this clone: The sample carries other DNA sequences with the same CDR3. V gene TRBV27 combines with J gene TRBJ2-7; the match to TRBD2 covers 8 bases. Germline V lookup: CDR1 MNHEY, CDR2 SMNVEV (reference sequence). The CDR3 totals 14 residues. V dropped 2 bases and J dropped 2; count of bases not matched to a gene: 2. The CDR3 DNA follows: TGTGCCAGCAGTTTAGCGGGAGGAGCCTACGAGCAGTACTTC. Its translation: CASSLAGGAYEQYF.

The chain has TRBV6-4 and TRBJ2-2, with D perhaps matching TRBD2 (6 bases). The V gene lost 2 bases and the J gene lost 2 bases, with 15 bases spanning the gap. CDR3 length: 17 amino acids. Germline V gene sequence: CDR1 MRHNA, CDR2 SNTAGT. This chain's CDR3 is CASSDTWEEDNTGELFF. The CDR3 DNA reads as TGTGCCAGCAGTGACACGTGGGAGGAGGATAACACCGGGGAGCTGTTTTTT.

This chain links TRBV10-3 with TRBJ2-5; no clear D gene. The V end was cut by 4 bases, the J end by 1 base, with 4 bases between. This CDR3 has 12 residues. CDR1 is ENHRY, CDR2 SYGVKD, per germline. The CDR3 loop reads CAISASQETQYF. In nucleotides, the CDR3 is TGTGCCATCAGTGCGAGCCAAGAGACCCAGTACTTC.

This clone showed up just a few times. V and J are TRBV19 and TRBJ1-1, with D tentatively TRBD1 (5 bases). V was trimmed by 5 bases and J by 4 bases, leaving 14 bases between them. This CDR3 contains 14 residues. Germline V gene data show CDR1 as LNHDA and CDR2 as SQIVND (reference sequence). The CDR3 reads CASSLGGGATEAFF. The CDR3 bases are TGTGCCAGTAGTTTGGGCGGGGGAGCCACTGAAGCTTTCTTT.

CDR3 sequence reads: CASSPRSRGQPQHF. The CDR3 DNA reads as TGTGCCAGCTCACCACGTTCGAGGGGTCAGCCCCAGCATTTT. The rearrangement links TRBV18 to TRBJ1-5; possibly TRBD1 for D (5 bases). Trimming removed 1 base from V and 6 bases from J, with 10 bases in between. Per germline, CDR1 KGHSH and CDR2 LQKENI. This CDR3 has 14 amino acids.

A word on this clone: The sample has other DNA sequences that encode this CDR3 too. This chain links TRBV2 with TRBJ1-5, with TRBD1 matching 7 bases. The CDR3 is 14 amino acids. Germline loops: CDR1 SNHLY, CDR2 FYNNEI. J was trimmed by 6 bases and V by 6 bases; bases with no gene match: 8. CDR3: CASSLGQGGQPQHF. DNA for the CDR3: TGTGCCAGCAGCCTGGGCCAGGGGGGTCAGCCCCAGCATTTT.

V is TRBV5-1 and J is TRBJ2-7; D might be TRBD2 (7 bases). From germline, CDR1 is SGHRS and CDR2 YFSETQ. V was trimmed by 4 bases and J by 7 bases, leaving 21 bases between them. CDR3 length: 15 amino acids. CDR3 region: CASSPGGGSRPEQYF. The CDR3 bases are TGCGCCAGCAGCCCTGGCGGGGGCAGTCGACCTGAGCAGTACTTC.

Turning to this clone: This specimen includes other DNA sequences encoding the same CDR3. The chain employs TRBV5-1 and TRBJ2-1; TRBD1 might be the D (5 bases). The CDR3 loop spans 15 amino acids. The germline gives CDR1 SGHRS, CDR2 YFSETQ. V lost 0 bases and J 1 base, leaving 8 bases between the germline ends. The CDR3 DNA is TGCGCCAGCAGCTTGGTAAGGGGATCCTACAATGAGCAGTTCTTC. It encodes CASSLVRGSYNEQFF.

The J gene is TRBJ1-2, the V gene TRBV12-5; maybe TRBD1 (5 bases). Per germline, CDR1 LGHNT and CDR2 FRNRAP. This CDR3 has 18 residues. V dropped 2 bases and J dropped 1 base, with 20 bases sitting between them. CDR3 DNA: TGTGCTAGTGGTTTGATTGTCCTTACCCGGGACCATAACTATGGCTACACCTTC. Protein product: CASGLIVLTRDHNYGYTF.

The rearrangement uses TRBV5-3 and TRBJ1-5; 7 nucleotides match TRBD1. TRBV5-3 is flagged as an ORF with uncertain function. This CDR3 region has 17 residues. The V gene end was trimmed by 6 bases and the J gene end by 0 bases; junction bases not matched to a gene: 12. The CDR3 protein is CARTWTGDGHSNQPQHF. In DNA, the CDR3 is TGTGCCAGAACCTGGACAGGCGACGGACATAGCAATCAGCCCCAGCATTTT.

In this sample, this clone turned up a few times. The chain links TRBV15 to TRBJ2-1; D remains ambiguous. With 1 base removed from V and 0 bases from J, the gap between germline ends came to 7 bases. The CDR3 length is 15 residues. Germline lookup yields CDR1 LNHNV and CDR2 YYDKDF (reference sequence). The CDR3 region has the DNA TGTGCCACCAGCAGAGCCAGTAGCTCCTACAATGAGCAGTTCTTC. Translation gives CATSRASSSYNEQFF.